Listed below are T cell receptor beta chains from one sample, sequenced in a study of cytotoxic CD8 clonotypes in ibrutinib-treated CLL. Repertoires were generated with immunoSEQ multiplex PCR, while TCRdb's copy carries only in-frame clones and drops some. The sample shows roughly 200,000 clones, 72% of them seen only once. The source was PBMCs, collected after 24 months of ibrutinib treatment. These receptors all stem from a human donor with chronic lymphocytic leukemia. Each CDR3 is given with its conserved first and last residue. D genes are given only for firm matches.

TRBJ2-1 | TRBD2 | TRBV27 | CASSFCVTSDSCNEQFF | TGTGCCAGCAGTTTTTGTGTCACTAGCGACTCCTGCAATGAGCAGTTCTTC
TRBJ2-1 | NA | TRBV9 | CASSVDRNSLSYNEQFF | TGTGCCAGCAGCGTAGATCGGAATTCTCTATCCTACAATGAGCAGTTCTTC
TRBJ2-7 | NA | TRBV4-1 | CASSQVHRAGEQYF | TGCGCCAGCAGCCAAGTTCACAGGGCGGGGGAGCAGTACTTC
TRBJ2-7 | TRBD1 | TRBV28 | CASSDWTGYEQYF | TGTGCCAGCAGCGATTGGACAGGCTACGAGCAGTACTTC
TRBJ2-1 | NA | TRBV4-3 | CASSQDVGGSYNEQFF | TGCGCCAGCAGCCAAGATGTCGGGGGCTCCTACAATGAGCAGTTCTTC
TRBJ2-7 | TRBD1 | TRBV4-2 | CASSQGSRDSWEQYF | TGTGCCAGCAGCCAAGGAAGCCGGGACAGCTGGGAGCAGTACTTC
TRBJ1-2 | NA | TRBV5-1 | CASSGGNYGYTF | TGCGCCAGCAGCGGGGGTAACTATGGCTACACCTTC
TRBJ2-2 | NA | TRBV4-1 | CASSQVVLEYGELFF | TGCGCCAGCAGCCAAGTTGTACTTGAGTATGGGGAGCTGTTTTTT
TRBJ2-1 | TRBD1 | TRBV7-9 | CASRRGQSYNEQFF | TGTGCCAGCAGAAGGGGACAGTCCTACAATGAGCAGTTCTTC
TRBJ1-4 | NA | TRBV9 | CASSPPRSEKLFF | TGTGCCAGCAGCCCCCCAAGGAGTGAAAAACTGTTTTTT